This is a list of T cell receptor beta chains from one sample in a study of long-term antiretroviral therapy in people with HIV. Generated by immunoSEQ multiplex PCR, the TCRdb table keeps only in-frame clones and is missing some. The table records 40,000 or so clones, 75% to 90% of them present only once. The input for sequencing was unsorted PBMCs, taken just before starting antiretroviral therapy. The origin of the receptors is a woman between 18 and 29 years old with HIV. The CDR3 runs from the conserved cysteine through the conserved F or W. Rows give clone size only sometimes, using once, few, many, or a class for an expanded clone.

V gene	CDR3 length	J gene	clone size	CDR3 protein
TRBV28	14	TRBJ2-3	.	CASSLTGVVDTQYF
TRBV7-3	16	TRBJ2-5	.	CASSLTRTGSQETQYF
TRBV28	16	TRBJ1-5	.	CASSLQGFSSNQPQHF
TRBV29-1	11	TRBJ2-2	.	CSVSLTGELFF
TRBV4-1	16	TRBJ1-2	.	CASSQDRNRERVWLHF
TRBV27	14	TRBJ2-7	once	CASSIGQHGYEQYF
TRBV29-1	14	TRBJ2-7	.	CSVHTGTLSYEQYF
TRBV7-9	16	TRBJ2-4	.	CASSLGSLLAKNIQYF
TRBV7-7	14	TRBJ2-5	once	CASSLGGRGETQYF
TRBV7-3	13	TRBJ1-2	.	CASSSTGRYGYTF
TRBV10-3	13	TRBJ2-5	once	CAIAGGARETQYF
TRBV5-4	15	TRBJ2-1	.	CASSSPGTGYNEQFF
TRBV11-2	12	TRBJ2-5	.	CASSLGSETQYF
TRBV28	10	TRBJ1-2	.	CASSLGGVTF
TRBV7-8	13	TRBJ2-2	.	CASSSTPRGELFF
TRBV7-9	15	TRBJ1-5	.	CASSSGDRVGQPQHF
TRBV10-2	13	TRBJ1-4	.	CASRQGAYEKLFF
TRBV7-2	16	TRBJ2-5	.	CASSLEATGVGGTQYF
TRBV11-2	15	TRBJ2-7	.	CASSLVAGASYEQYF
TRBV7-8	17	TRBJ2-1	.	CASSLPKSGESYNEQFF
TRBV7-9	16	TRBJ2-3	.	CASSTRQGAFEDTQYF
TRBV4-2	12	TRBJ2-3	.	CASSQGAGREYF
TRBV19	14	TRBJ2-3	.	CASSPRLAEDTQYF
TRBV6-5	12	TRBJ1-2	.	CASSRDSYGYTF
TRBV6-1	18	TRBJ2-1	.	CASSAGLAGSGLYNEQFF
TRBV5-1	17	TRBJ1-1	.	CASSKLSGGALHTEAFF
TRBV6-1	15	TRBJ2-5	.	CACWEEDGYQETQYF
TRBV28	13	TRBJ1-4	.	CASSLNWARGLFF
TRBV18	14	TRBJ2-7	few	CASSLGQGPYEQYF
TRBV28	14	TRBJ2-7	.	CASSLLAGAYEQYF
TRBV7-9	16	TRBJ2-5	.	CASSFRKRRTQETQYF
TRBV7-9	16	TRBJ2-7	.	CASSLSTSGSSLEQYF
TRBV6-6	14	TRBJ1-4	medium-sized	CASSGDSLNEKLFF
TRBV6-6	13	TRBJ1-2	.	CATQRQGNYGYTF
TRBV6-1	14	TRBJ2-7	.	CASSGYGQGYEQYF
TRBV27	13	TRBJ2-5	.	CASSPDTQETQYF
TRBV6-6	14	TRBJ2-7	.	CASSQATGKGEQYF
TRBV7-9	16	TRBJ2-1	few	CASSFQTGWSYNEQFF
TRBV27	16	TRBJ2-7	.	CASSLGGQGATYEQYF
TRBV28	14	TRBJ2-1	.	CASRTSLADNEQFF
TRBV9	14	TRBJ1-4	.	CASSFGGDNEKLFF
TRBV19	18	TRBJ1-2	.	CASSPNPTGQAPRYGYTF